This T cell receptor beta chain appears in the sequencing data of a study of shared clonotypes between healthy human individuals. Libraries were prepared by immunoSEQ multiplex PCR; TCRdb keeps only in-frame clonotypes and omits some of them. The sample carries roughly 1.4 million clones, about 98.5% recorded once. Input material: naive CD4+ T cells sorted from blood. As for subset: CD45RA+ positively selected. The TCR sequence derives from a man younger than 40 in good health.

The CDR3 bases are TGTGCCAGCAGCGTGCCCGGGACGTTCACAGATACGCAGTATTTT. Its protein is CASSVPGTFTDTQYF. This chain uses TRBV9 with TRBJ2-3; D possibly matches TRBD1 or TRBD2 (5 bases each). The CDR3 spans 15 residues. V was cut by 2 bases and J by 2 bases, with 12 bases left in between. CDR1 and CDR2 from the germline V gene are SGDLS and YYNGEE.